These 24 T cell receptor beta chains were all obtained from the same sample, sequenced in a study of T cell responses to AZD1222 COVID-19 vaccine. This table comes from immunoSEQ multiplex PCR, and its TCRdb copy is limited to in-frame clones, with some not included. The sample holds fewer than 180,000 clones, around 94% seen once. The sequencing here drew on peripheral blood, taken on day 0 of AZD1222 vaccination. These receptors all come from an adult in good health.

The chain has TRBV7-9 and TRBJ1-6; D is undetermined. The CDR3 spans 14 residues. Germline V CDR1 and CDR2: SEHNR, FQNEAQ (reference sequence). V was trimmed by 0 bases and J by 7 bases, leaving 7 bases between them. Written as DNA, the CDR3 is TGTGCCAGCAGCTTAGCAGGGTGGAATTCACCCCTCCACTTT. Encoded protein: CASSLAGWNSPLHF.

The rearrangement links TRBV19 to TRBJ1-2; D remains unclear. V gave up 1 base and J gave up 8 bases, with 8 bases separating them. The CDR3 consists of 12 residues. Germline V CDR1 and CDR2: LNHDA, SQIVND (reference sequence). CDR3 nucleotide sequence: TGTGCCAGTAGTATAGGTGTAGGGGGCTACACCTTC. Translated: CASSIGVGGYTF.

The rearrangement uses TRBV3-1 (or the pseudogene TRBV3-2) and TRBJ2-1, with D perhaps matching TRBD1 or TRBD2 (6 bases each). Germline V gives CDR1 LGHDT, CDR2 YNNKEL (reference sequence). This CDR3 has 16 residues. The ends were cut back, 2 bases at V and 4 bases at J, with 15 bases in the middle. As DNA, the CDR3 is TGTGCCAGCAGCCAAAGAGGGGGGCTGGGGTACAATGAGCAGTTCTTC. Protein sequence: CASSQRGGLGYNEQFF.

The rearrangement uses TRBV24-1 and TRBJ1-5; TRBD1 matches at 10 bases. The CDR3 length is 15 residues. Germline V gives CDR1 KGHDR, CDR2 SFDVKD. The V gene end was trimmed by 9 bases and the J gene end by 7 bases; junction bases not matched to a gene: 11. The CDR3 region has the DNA TGTGCCACCCCTGATCGGACAGGGGGTTCCCAGCCCCAGCATTTT. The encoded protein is CATPDRTGGSQPQHF.

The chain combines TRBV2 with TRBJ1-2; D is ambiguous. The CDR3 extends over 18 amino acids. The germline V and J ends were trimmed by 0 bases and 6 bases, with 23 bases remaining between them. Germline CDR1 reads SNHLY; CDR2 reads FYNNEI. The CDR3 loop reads CASSEARQFDSRLNGYTF. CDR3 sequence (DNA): TGTGCCAGCAGTGAAGCCCGGCAGTTTGATAGTCGGCTTAATGGCTACACCTTC.

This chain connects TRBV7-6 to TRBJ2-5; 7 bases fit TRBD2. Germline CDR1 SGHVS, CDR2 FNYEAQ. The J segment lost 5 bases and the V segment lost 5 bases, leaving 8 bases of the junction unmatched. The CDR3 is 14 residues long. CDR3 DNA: TGTGCCAGCAGCCCAGAGACTAGCATCGAGACCCAGTACTTC. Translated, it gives CASSPETSIETQYF.

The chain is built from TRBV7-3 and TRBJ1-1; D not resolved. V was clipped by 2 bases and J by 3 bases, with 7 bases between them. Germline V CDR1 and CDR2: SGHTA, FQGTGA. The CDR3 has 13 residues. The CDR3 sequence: CASSLVRDTEAFF. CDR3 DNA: TGTGCCAGCAGCTTAGTGAGAGACACTGAAGCTTTCTTT.

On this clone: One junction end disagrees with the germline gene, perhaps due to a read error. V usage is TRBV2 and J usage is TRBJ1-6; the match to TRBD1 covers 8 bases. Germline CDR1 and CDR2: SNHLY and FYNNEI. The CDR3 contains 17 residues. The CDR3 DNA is TGTGCCAGCAGGGAAGGACAGGGTTACTCCTATAATTCACCCCTCCACTTT. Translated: CASREGQGYSYNSPLHF.

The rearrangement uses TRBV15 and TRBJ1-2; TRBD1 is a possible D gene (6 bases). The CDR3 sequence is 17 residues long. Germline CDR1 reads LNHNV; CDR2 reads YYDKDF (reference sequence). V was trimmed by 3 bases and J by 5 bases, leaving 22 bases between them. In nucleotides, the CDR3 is TGTGCCACCAGCAGGGGGGACATCATACGCGGGGATTATGGCTACACCTTC. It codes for CATSRGDIIRGDYGYTF.

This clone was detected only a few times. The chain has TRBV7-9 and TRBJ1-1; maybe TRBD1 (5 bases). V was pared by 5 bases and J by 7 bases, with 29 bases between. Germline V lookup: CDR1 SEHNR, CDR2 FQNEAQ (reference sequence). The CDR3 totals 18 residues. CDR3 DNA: TGTGCCAGCAGCCCACTTACTGTCCAGGGCAAGGGGAAGGTTGAAGCTTTCTTT. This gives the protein CASSPLTVQGKGKVEAFF.

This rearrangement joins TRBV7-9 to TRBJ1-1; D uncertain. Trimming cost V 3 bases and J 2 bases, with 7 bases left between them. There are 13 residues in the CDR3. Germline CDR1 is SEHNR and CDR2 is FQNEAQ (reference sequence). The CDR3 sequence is CASSLTSNTEAFF. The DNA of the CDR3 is TGTGCCAGCAGCTTGACATCTAACACTGAAGCTTTCTTT. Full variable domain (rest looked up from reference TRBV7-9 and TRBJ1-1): DTGVSQNPRHKITKRGQNVTFRCDPISEHNRLYWYRQTLGQGPEFLTYFQNEAQLEKSRLLSDRFSAERPKGSFSTLEIQRTEQGDSAMYLCASSLTSNTEAFFGQGTRLTVV.

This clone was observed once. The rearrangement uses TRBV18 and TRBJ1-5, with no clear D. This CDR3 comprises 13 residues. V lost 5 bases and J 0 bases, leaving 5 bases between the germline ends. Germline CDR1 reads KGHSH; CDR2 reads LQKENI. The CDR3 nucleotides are TGTGCCAGCTCAGATTATAGCAATCAGCCCCAGCATTTT. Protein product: CASSDYSNQPQHF. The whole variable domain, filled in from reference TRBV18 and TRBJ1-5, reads NAGVMQNPRHLVRRRGQEARLRCSPMKGHSHVYWYRQLPEEGLKFMVYLQKENIIDESGMPKERFSAEFPKEGPSILRIQQVVRGDSAAYFCASSDYSNQPQHFGDGTRLSIL.

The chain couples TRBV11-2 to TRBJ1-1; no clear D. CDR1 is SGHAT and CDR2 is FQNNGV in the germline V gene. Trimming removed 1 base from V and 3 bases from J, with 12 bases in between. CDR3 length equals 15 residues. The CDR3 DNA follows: TGTGCCAGCAGCTTAGGCCCTGAGGAATACACTGAAGCTTTCTTT. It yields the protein CASSLGPEEYTEAFF.

The chain's CDR3 is CASSDKAGTSGLSGANVLTF. DNA of the CDR3: TGTGCCAGCAGCGATAAAGCCGGGACTAGCGGTCTCTCTGGGGCCAACGTCCTGACTTTC. The chain is built from TRBV6-6 and TRBJ2-6, with 11 bases fitting TRBD2. CDR1 is MNHNY and CDR2 is SVGAGI in the germline V gene (reference sequence). The CDR3 has 20 amino acids. The junction had 13 bases not matched to a gene; V was cut back by 6 bases and J by 0 bases.

The CDR3 coding sequence is TGTGCCAGCAGCCCGAGCCCATCAGGGGTCCATGGCTACACCTTC. It yields the protein CASSPSPSGVHGYTF. V gene TRBV3-1 (or the pseudogene TRBV3-2) combines with J gene TRBJ1-2; the D gene is possibly TRBD1 (6 bases). V lost 4 bases, J lost 6 bases, and 18 bases lay in between. CDR1 and CDR2 from the germline V gene are LGHDT and YNNKEL (reference sequence). The CDR3 is 15 residues long.

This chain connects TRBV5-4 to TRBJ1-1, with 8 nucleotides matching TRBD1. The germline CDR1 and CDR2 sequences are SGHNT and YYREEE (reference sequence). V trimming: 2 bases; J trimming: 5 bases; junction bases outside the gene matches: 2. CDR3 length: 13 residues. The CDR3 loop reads CASSFTGGTEAFF. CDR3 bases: TGTGCCAGCAGCTTCACAGGGGGTACTGAAGCTTTCTTT.

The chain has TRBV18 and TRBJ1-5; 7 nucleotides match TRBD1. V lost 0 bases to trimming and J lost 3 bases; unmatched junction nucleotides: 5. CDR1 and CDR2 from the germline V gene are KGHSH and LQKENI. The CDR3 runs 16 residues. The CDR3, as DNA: TGTGCCAGCTCACCACCCGGGACAGCGGACAATCAGCCCCAGCATTTT. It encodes CASSPPGTADNQPQHF.

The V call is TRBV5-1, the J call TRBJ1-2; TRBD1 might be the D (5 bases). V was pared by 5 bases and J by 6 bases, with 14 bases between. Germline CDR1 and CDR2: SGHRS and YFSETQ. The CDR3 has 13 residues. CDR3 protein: CASRTGAGDGYTF. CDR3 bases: TGCGCCAGCAGGACCGGGGCTGGCGATGGCTACACCTTC.

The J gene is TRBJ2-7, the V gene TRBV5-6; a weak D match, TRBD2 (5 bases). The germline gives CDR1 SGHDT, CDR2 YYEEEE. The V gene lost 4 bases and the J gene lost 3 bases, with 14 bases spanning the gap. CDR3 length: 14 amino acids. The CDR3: CASSPRLTLYEQYV. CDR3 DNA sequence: TGTGCCAGCAGCCCCCGACTAACCCTCTACGAGCAGTACGTC.

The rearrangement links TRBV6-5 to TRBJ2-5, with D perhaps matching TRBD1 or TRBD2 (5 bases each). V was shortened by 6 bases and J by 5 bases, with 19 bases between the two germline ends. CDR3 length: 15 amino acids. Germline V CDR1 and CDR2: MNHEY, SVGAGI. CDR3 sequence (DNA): TGTGCCAGCAGCAGAACCGGGACGAGAGGCGAGACCCAGTACTTC. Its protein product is CASSRTGTRGETQYF.

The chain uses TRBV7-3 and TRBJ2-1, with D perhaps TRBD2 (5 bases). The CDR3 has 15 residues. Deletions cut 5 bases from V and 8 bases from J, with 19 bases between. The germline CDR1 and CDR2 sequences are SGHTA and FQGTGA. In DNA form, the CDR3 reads TGTGCCAGCAGCAAAGAGGGTCGAACTTCGGATGAGCAGTTCTTC. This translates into CASSKEGRTSDEQFF.

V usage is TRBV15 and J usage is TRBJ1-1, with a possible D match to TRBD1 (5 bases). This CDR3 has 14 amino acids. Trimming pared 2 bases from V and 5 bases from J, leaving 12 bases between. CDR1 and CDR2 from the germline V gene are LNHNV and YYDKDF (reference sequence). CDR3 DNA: TGTGCCACCAGCAGATTCGGGGCATGGACTGAAGCTTTCTTT. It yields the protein CATSRFGAWTEAFF.

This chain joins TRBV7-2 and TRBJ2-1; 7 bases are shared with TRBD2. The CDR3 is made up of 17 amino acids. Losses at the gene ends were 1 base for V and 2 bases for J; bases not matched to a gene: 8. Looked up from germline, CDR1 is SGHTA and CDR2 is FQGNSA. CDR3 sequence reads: CASSLVYVAGAYNEQFF. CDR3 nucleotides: TGTGCCAGCAGCTTAGTCTATGTGGCGGGAGCCTACAATGAGCAGTTCTTC.

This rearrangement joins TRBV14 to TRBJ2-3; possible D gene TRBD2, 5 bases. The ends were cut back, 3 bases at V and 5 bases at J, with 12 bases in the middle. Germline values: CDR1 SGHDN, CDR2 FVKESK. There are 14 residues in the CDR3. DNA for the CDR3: TGTGCCAGCAGCCATTGGACTCGTAAAGATACGCAGTATTTT. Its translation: CASSHWTRKDTQYF.